The next 28 T cell receptor beta chains were all read from a single sample in a study of T cell responses to AZD1222 COVID-19 vaccine. Data came from immunoSEQ multiplex PCR; TCRdb stores just in-frame clones and leaves some out. The data show 90,000 to 120,000 clones, about nine tenths seen once. The sample in question was peripheral blood, obtained 28 days after the second dose of the MenACWY control vaccine. The receptors were gathered from an adult who received the MenACWY meningococcal vaccine as a control.

In regard to this clone: Relative to the germline gene, one junction end is altered; a read error may explain this. The CDR3 loop reads CASMNTEAFF. CDR3 nucleotide sequence: TGTGCAAGCATGAACACTGAAGCTTTCTTT. The chain carries TRBV28 and TRBJ1-1; unclear D gene. The CDR3 is 10 residues long. The germline CDR1 and CDR2 sequences are MDHEN and SYDVKM.

The J gene is TRBJ2-1, the V gene TRBV12-5; 8 positions match TRBD1. This CDR3 region has 16 residues. The J segment lost 4 bases and the V segment lost 5 bases, leaving 10 bases of the junction unmatched. Per germline, CDR1 LGHNT and CDR2 FRNRAP. The CDR3 reads CASGPDGQGKYNEQFF. DNA of the CDR3: TGTGCTAGTGGTCCAGACGGACAGGGTAAATACAATGAGCAGTTCTTC.

The chain links TRBV28 to TRBJ1-3, with 8 nucleotides matching TRBD1. Germline V gene data show CDR1 as MDHEN and CDR2 as SYDVKM. The CDR3 is 16 residues long. With 5 bases clipped from V and 2 bases from J, the junction kept 8 bases outside the gene matches. This CDR3 reads CASSPRTGYPGNTIYF. The CDR3 DNA reads TGTGCCAGCAGTCCCAGGACAGGGTACCCTGGAAACACCATATATTTT.

This clone was picked up one time. The chain is built from TRBV28 and TRBJ1-5; D uncertain. Germline lookup yields CDR1 MDHEN and CDR2 SYDVKM. Trimming took off 2 bases at V and 6 bases at J, with 5 bases between the two ends. This CDR3 is built from 12 residues. Here the CDR3 reads CASSLGTQPQHF. Written as DNA, the CDR3 is TGTGCCAGCAGTTTAGGTACTCAGCCCCAGCATTTT.

The V call is TRBV7-8, the J call TRBJ2-5; D gene uncertain. The CDR3 contains 15 residues. Trimming left V 1 base short and J 2 bases short, with 11 bases between. Germline CDR1 reads SGHVS; CDR2 reads FQNEAQ. The CDR3 is CASSLEFLFQETQYF. The CDR3 nucleotides read TGTGCCAGCAGCTTAGAGTTCCTCTTTCAAGAGACCCAGTACTTC.

As to this clone: One end of the junction is discordant with germline, which a read error may explain. Here the CDR3 reads CASSVVGGSNYGYTF. Written as DNA, the CDR3 is TGTGCCAGCAGCGTAGTTGGGGGCTCTAATTATGGCTACACCTTC. The chain joins TRBV9 to TRBJ1-2; a weak D match, TRBD1 (6 bases). The CDR3 loop spans 15 amino acids. Germline V CDR1 and CDR2: SGDLS, YYNGEE.

The rearrangement uses TRBV5-5 and TRBJ1-1; the D is unclear. Trimming removed 2 bases at V and 3 bases at J, with 8 bases between. CDR3 length: 13 amino acids. CDR1 is SGHKS, CDR2 YYEKEE, per germline (reference sequence). The CDR3 DNA reads as TGTGCCAGCAGCTTACAATTCGACACTGAAGCTTTCTTT. Protein sequence: CASSLQFDTEAFF.

This clone was observed once. The chain couples TRBV4-2 to TRBJ1-3, with D possibly TRBD1 on 6 matching bases. CDR3 length: 15 amino acids. Germline V CDR1 and CDR2: LGHNA, YNFKEQ. Trimming shortened V by 4 bases and J by 1 base, and 11 bases separated the two germline ends. CDR3 amino acids: CASSRQGHSGNTIYF. The DNA for the CDR3 is TGTGCCAGCAGCCGCCAGGGACATTCTGGAAACACCATATATTTT.

This chain's CDR3 is CASSQAIGQGLENTEAFF. The CDR3 bases are TGCGCCAGCAGCCAAGCCATCGGACAGGGGCTGGAAAACACTGAAGCTTTCTTT. The chain is built from TRBV4-1 and TRBJ1-1, with TRBD1 identical over 9 bases. The V and J ends lost 1 base and 2 bases, in that order; junction bases with no gene match: 11. Germline V CDR1 and CDR2: MGHRA, YSYEKL. This CDR3 spans 18 amino acids.

The table lists this clone with a count of one. J is TRBJ1-2 and V is TRBV19; D is unresolved. CDR1 LNHDA and CDR2 SQIVND come from the germline V gene (reference sequence). The germline V and J ends were trimmed by 4 bases and 4 bases, with 13 bases remaining between them. This CDR3 comprises 14 residues. CDR3 amino acids: CASSNAGIGYGYTF. As DNA, the CDR3 is TGTGCCAGTAGTAATGCCGGGATCGGCTATGGCTACACCTTC.

The chain is built from TRBV19 and TRBJ1-1; D remains unclear. The CDR3 is 14 residues long. The V end was cut by 2 bases, the J end by 1 base, with 8 bases between. Germline loops: CDR1 LNHDA, CDR2 SQIVND (reference sequence). CDR3 residues: CASSISRQNTEAFF. CDR3 in DNA: TGTGCCAGTAGTATATCACGCCAGAACACTGAAGCTTTCTTT.

The chain joins TRBV18 to TRBJ2-7; D gene uncertain. Trimming took 3 bases from V and 3 from J, leaving 9 bases between them. There are 13 residues in the CDR3. Germline CDR1 reads KGHSH; CDR2 reads LQKENI. The CDR3 nucleotides read TGTGCCAGCTCACCGGACCAGAACTACGAGCAGTACTTC. Its translation is CASSPDQNYEQYF.

The rearrangement links TRBV3-1 (or the pseudogene TRBV3-2) to TRBJ2-3; TRBD2 aligns across 14 bases. Germline CDR1 is LGHDT and CDR2 is YNNKEL (reference sequence). The CDR3 runs 19 residues. The V segment lost 1 base and the J segment 2 bases; nucleotides outside the gene matches: 8. CDR3 region: CASSQGGTSGGGYTDTQYF. Here the CDR3 DNA reads TGTGCCAGCAGCCAAGGCGGGACTAGCGGGGGCGGATACACAGATACGCAGTATTTT.

The chain carries TRBV30 and TRBJ2-2; D uncertain. Germline values: CDR1 GTSNPN, CDR2 SVGIG (reference sequence). The V and J ends lost 6 bases and 7 bases respectively, with 9 bases between them. This CDR3 has 11 residues. The CDR3 sequence: CACPTGGELFF. The CDR3 region has the DNA TGTGCCTGCCCGACGGGCGGGGAGCTGTTTTTT.

The chain employs TRBV24-1 and TRBJ1-2; no clear D. Germline V gene data show CDR1 as KGHDR and CDR2 as SFDVKD. The V and J ends lost 3 bases and 4 bases respectively, with 11 bases between them. CDR3 length: 14 residues. CDR3: CATSDLDDSYGYTF. Written as DNA, the CDR3 is TGTGCCACCAGTGATCTGGACGATTCCTATGGCTACACCTTC.

CDR3 in amino acids: CASSLGRGGTDTQYF. CDR3 nucleotide sequence: TGTGCCAGCAGCCTAGGGCGGGGGGGCACAGATACGCAGTATTTT. The J gene is TRBJ2-3, the V gene TRBV9; TRBD2 matches at 8 bases. The germline gives CDR1 SGDLS, CDR2 YYNGEE. Trimming cost V 4 bases and J 1 base; bases outside gene matches: 5. The CDR3 has 15 residues.

The rearrangement uses TRBV6-5 and TRBJ1-6, with D hard to call. Deletions cut 6 bases from V and 5 bases from J, with 14 bases between. Germline CDR1 reads MNHEY; CDR2 reads SVGAGI. CDR3 size: 15 residues. For the CDR3, the DNA is TGTGCCAGCAGGGGGTCGGAAAAGCATAATTCACCCCTCCACTTT. Translation gives CASRGSEKHNSPLHF.

The chain joins TRBV28 to TRBJ1-2; 7 positions match TRBD1. The CDR3 length is 15 residues. CDR1 and CDR2 from the germline V gene are MDHEN and SYDVKM. V lost 5 bases, J lost 4 bases, and 10 bases stayed unmatched. The CDR3 here is CASSPPGSGGYGYTF. The DNA for the CDR3 is TGTGCCAGCAGTCCCCCGGGATCAGGGGGCTATGGCTACACCTTC.

The rearrangement joins TRBV7-2 to TRBJ2-7, with 9 positions matching TRBD1. Germline trimming cut 5 bases from V and 2 bases from J; bases unmatched to any gene: 7. The CDR3 contains 15 residues. In germline, CDR1 is SGHTA, CDR2 FQGNSA. For the CDR3, the DNA is TGTGCCAGCAGCCTAGGGACAGGGAATGCCTACGAGCAGTACTTC. It codes for CASSLGTGNAYEQYF.

This clone was seen a single time. The chain couples TRBV28 to TRBJ1-1, with D maybe TRBD1 (5 bases). CDR3 length equals 13 residues. The germline gives CDR1 MDHEN, CDR2 SYDVKM. The V gene lost 7 bases and the J gene lost 11 bases, with 20 bases spanning the gap. The CDR3 sequence is CASTRDPGRDAFF. The CDR3 coding sequence is TGTGCCAGCACCCGGGACCCAGGGAGGGATGCTTTCTTT. The entire variable domain, with the rest obtained from reference TRBV28 and TRBJ1-1, is as follows: DVKVTQSSRYLVKRTGEKVFLECVQDMDHENMFWYRQDPGLGLRLIYFSYDVKMKEKGDIPEGYSVSREKKERFSLILESASTNQTSMYLCASTRDPGRDAFFGQGTRLTVV.

V usage is TRBV30 and J usage is TRBJ2-3, with D perhaps given as TRBD1 or TRBD2 (6 bases each). V was shortened by 0 bases and J by 5 bases, with 9 bases between the two germline ends. This CDR3 region has 13 residues. Germline CDR1 reads GTSNPN; CDR2 reads SVGIG (reference sequence). The CDR3 DNA follows: TGTGCCTGGAGTGTAGGGGGGAGAGATACGCAGTATTTT. This codes for CAWSVGGRDTQYF.

V gene TRBV7-9 combines with J gene TRBJ1-4; maybe TRBD1 (5 bases). Germline V gene lookup returns CDR1 SEHNR and CDR2 FQNEAQ (reference sequence). The CDR3 runs to 14 residues. V lost 5 bases to trimming and J lost 8 bases, with 15 bases between them. CDR3 sequence reads: CASSQRDRREKLFF. The CDR3 DNA reads TGTGCCAGCAGCCAGCGGGACCGTAGAGAAAAACTGTTTTTT.

The chain is built from TRBV30 and TRBJ2-7; 7 positions agree with TRBD1. The CDR3 has 14 amino acids. CDR1 and CDR2 (germline): GTSNPN, SVGIG (reference sequence). J was trimmed by 2 bases and V by 3 bases; bases with no gene match: 7. CDR3 nucleotides: TGTGCCTGGAGGGTCGCAGGGGGAGCCTACGAGCAGTACTTC. It is translated as CAWRVAGGAYEQYF.

V gene TRBV10-2 combines with J gene TRBJ2-1; the match to TRBD1 covers 11 bases. Per germline, CDR1 WSHSY and CDR2 SAAADI. V lost 6 bases, J lost 2 bases, and 6 bases stayed unmatched. The CDR3 covers 16 residues. CDR3 amino acids: CASSDRTGGAYNEQFF. For the CDR3, the DNA is TGCGCCAGCAGCGATCGGACAGGGGGCGCCTACAATGAGCAGTTCTTC.

The chain links TRBV7-8 to TRBJ1-2; D gene unclear. The CDR3 covers 13 residues. Germline V gene lookup returns CDR1 SGHVS and CDR2 FQNEAQ. V shed 2 bases and J shed 7 bases, with 11 bases lying between them. CDR3 protein: CASSLRGRGGYTF. Written as DNA, the CDR3 is TGTGCCAGCAGCTTACGCGGTCGGGGTGGCTACACCTTC.

The sample holds a few counts of this clone. The V gene is TRBV21-1, the J gene TRBJ1-5. TRBV21-1 is shown as a pseudogene. This CDR3 region has 15 residues. The CDR3 loop is CASSKDGDSNQPQHF. Written as DNA, the CDR3 is TGTGCCAGCAGCAAAGATGGAGATAGCAATCAGCCCCAGCATTTT.

CDR3 sequence: CASSQGTGNTIYF. For the CDR3, the DNA is TGTGCCAGCAGCCAAGGGACAGGAAACACCATATATTTT. The V and J genes are TRBV14 and TRBJ1-3; D may be TRBD1 (5 bases). Per the germline V gene, CDR1 is SGHDN and CDR2 is FVKESK. Trimming pared 1 base from V and 4 bases from J, leaving 5 bases between. This CDR3 region has 13 residues.

The V call is TRBV9, the J call TRBJ2-1, with 10 positions matching TRBD1. Germline V gene lookup returns CDR1 SGDLS and CDR2 YYNGEE. Germline trimming cut 3 bases from V and 7 bases from J; bases unmatched to any gene: 4. This CDR3 region has 14 residues. The CDR3 protein is CASSASGQGNEQFF. CDR3 DNA: TGTGCCAGCAGCGCCTCGGGACAGGGGAATGAGCAGTTCTTC. The full variable domain, in which reference TRBV9 and TRBJ2-1 provide the parts outside the CDR3, is DSGVTQTPKHLITATGQRVTLRCSPRSGDLSVYWYQQSLDQGLQFLIQYYNGEERAKGNILERFSAQQFPDLHSELNLSSLELGDSALYFCASSASGQGNEQFFGPGTRLTVL.